The 10 T cell receptor beta chains below come from one sample, sequenced in a study of T cells in Graves' hyperthyroidism and ophthalmopathy. TCR beta CDR3 region amplification was performed from RNA transcripts. First-round RT-PCR of the TCR CDR3 relied on the HTBI primer set. TCRdb passed the multiplex PCR reads through MiXCR, listing each CDR3 protein once. Here the sample spans hundreds of thousands of distinct CDR3 sequences, roughly 20% being singletons. Sequenced input: blood. The receptors were gathered from a man under 40 with Graves' ophthalmopathy.

The chain recombines TRBV10-2 with TRBJ1-2, with D tentatively TRBD1 (5 bases). CDR3 length: 15 amino acids. Per germline, CDR1 WSHSY and CDR2 SAAADI. With 0 bases removed from V and 3 bases from J, the gap between germline ends came to 11 bases. CDR3 sequence reads: CASSESAGSDYGYTF. CDR3 nucleotide sequence: TGCGCCAGCAGTGAGTCGGCAGGGTCGGACTATGGCTACACCTTC.

The gene calls are TRBV12-3 or TRBV12-4 and TRBJ1-1, with a weak D call TRBD1 (5 bases). CDR3 size: 15 residues. Trimming cost V 3 bases and J 4 bases, with 15 bases left between them. As DNA, the CDR3 is TGTGCCAGCAGTTTCAGGGTAGGGTTGAGCACTGAAGCTTTCTTT. Encoded protein: CASSFRVGLSTEAFF.

CDR3 sequence (DNA): TGTGCCAGCAGCTCCACAAGGGGACAGAGATATGGCTACACCTTC. Translated, it gives CASSSTRGQRYGYTF. The gene calls are TRBV11-2 and TRBJ1-2; 7 positions agree with TRBD1. Losses at the gene ends were 4 bases for V and 5 bases for J; bases not matched to a gene: 10. This CDR3 has 15 amino acids. Germline CDR1 and CDR2: SGHAT and FQNNGV.

The chain recombines TRBV7-2 with TRBJ1-2, with D hard to call. The CDR3 sequence is 16 residues long. V was shortened by 4 bases and J by 0 bases, with 15 bases between the two germline ends. The germline gives CDR1 SGHTA, CDR2 FQGNSA. CDR3 sequence (DNA): TGTGCCAGCAGCTCGACGATGCAGTCAGCTAACTATGGCTACACCTTC. It yields the protein CASSSTMQSANYGYTF.

The chain recombines TRBV20-1 with TRBJ1-1; maybe TRBD1 (6 bases). Germline assignment: CDR1 DFQATT and CDR2 SNEGSKA (reference sequence). V gave up 6 bases and J gave up 4 bases, with 18 bases separating them. The CDR3 is made up of 14 amino acids. CDR3 nucleotides: TGCAGTGCGATACCCGGAGCAGGGGTCACTGAAGCTTTCTTT. As protein: CSAIPGAGVTEAFF.

This clonotype has a handful of counts. The chain recombines TRBV19 with TRBJ2-1, with 8 bases that match TRBD2. Germline lookup yields CDR1 LNHDA and CDR2 SQIVND (reference sequence). The V and J ends lost 3 bases and 14 bases, in that order; junction bases with no gene match: 6. There are 12 residues in the CDR3. The CDR3 DNA is TGTGCCAGTAGTATGATGGGCGGGGGGAAGTTCTTC. Protein sequence: CASSMMGGGKFF.

This clonotype has ten or more counts. The chain is built from TRBV28 and TRBJ1-2; 7 bases agree with TRBD1. The CDR3 is 15 residues long. Trimming cost V 2 bases and J 6 bases; bases outside gene matches: 9. CDR1 and CDR2 from the germline V gene are MDHEN and SYDVKM. Written as DNA, the CDR3 is TGTGCCAGCAGTTTAACCCAGGGGGTCGCGGATGGCTACACCTTC. Its protein product is CASSLTQGVADGYTF.

The chain uses TRBV20-1 and TRBJ2-2; 10 bases are a match to TRBD2. The CDR3 loop spans 14 amino acids. Germline trimming cut 5 bases from V and 5 bases from J; bases unmatched to any gene: 5. From germline, CDR1 is DFQATT and CDR2 SNEGSKA (reference sequence). The CDR3 loop is CSAPASGSTGELFF. The CDR3 nucleotides are TGCAGTGCTCCTGCTAGCGGGAGTACCGGGGAGCTGTTTTTT.

The J gene is TRBJ1-6, the V gene TRBV20-1; tentatively, D is TRBD1 (6 bases). CDR1 is DFQATT, CDR2 SNEGSKA, per germline (reference sequence). The length of the CDR3 is 14 residues. The V end lost 3 bases, the J end lost 9 bases, and 15 bases lay between the germline ends. The CDR3 DNA sequence: TGCAGTGCTAGTCCCGGGACAATTACTTCACCCCTCCACTTT. This gives the protein CSASPGTITSPLHF.

This clonotype appeared a few times. The chain recombines TRBV3-1 with TRBJ2-5, with D hard to call. Trimming shortened V by 4 bases and J by 2 bases, and 14 bases separated the two germline ends. The CDR3 is 15 residues long. The germline CDR1 and CDR2 sequences are LGHDT and YNNKEL (reference sequence). DNA for the CDR3: TGTGCCAGCAGCCCCGATGGCTGGGCTCAAGAGACCCAGTACTTC. Protein product: CASSPDGWAQETQYF.